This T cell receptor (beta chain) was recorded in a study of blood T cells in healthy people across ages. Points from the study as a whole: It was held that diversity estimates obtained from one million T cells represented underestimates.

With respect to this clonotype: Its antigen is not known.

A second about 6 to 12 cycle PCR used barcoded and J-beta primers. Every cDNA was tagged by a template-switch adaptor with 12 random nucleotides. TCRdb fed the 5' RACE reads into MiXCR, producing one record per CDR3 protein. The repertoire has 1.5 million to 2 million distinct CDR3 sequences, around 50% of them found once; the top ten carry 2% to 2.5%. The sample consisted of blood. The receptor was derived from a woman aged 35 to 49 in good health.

The CDR3 DNA follows: TGTGCCAGCAGGAACCTTGAAACCGGGGAGCTGTTTTTT. It is translated as CASRNLETGELFF. The J gene is TRBJ2-2, the V gene TRBV25-1; the D is unclear. The germline V gene encodes CDR1 MGHDK and CDR2 SYGVNS. CDR3 size: 13 residues. Trimming removed 6 bases from V and 5 bases from J, with 10 bases in between.